Below, 21 T cell receptor beta chains from the same sample are listed, as sequenced in a study of molecular identifiers for immune sequencing clone quantification. A single record per CDR3 protein comes from TCRdb applying MiXCR to the PCR reads. The sample holds about half a million distinct CDR3 sequences, about 20% seen once. The specimen sequenced was naive CD8+ T cells from blood, with Jurkat cell RNA spiked in. Subset: FACS-sorted CD8+CD4-CCR7+CD45RA+ naive T cells. These receptors all stem from a human donor in good health. Some libraries in this study had Jurkat cell RNA spiked in.

This clonotype was observed at least ten times. CDR3 protein: CASSFSAMFEQFF. In DNA form, the CDR3 reads TGTGCCAGCAGCTTCTCGGCCATGTTTGAGCAGTTCTTC. The V and J genes are TRBV5-4 and TRBJ2-1; unclear D gene. CDR3 size: 13 residues. The germline CDR1 and CDR2 sequences are SGHNT and YYREEE (reference sequence). Between the trimmed V and J ends, which lost 2 bases and 9 bases, there was a span of 12 bases. The complete variable domain, with remaining parts taken from reference TRBV5-4 and TRBJ2-1, reads ETGVTQSPTHLIKTRGQQVTLRCSSQSGHNTVSWYQQALGQGPQFIFQYYREEENGRGNFPPRFSGLQFPNYSSELNVNALELDDSALYLCASSFSAMFEQFFGPGTRLTVL.

The V gene is TRBV9, the J gene TRBJ2-3; 10 nucleotides agree with TRBD2. The CDR3 loop spans 16 amino acids. From germline, CDR1 is SGDLS and CDR2 YYNGEE. J was trimmed by 1 base and V by 0 bases; bases with no gene match: 2. The CDR3 DNA reads TGTGCCAGCAGCGTAGTAACTAGCGGGGGCACAGATACGCAGTATTTT. It translates to CASSVVTSGGTDTQYF.

This chain uses TRBV4-3 with TRBJ1-4; perhaps TRBD1 as D (5 bases). Germline lookup yields CDR1 LGHNA and CDR2 YSLEER. V was shortened by 0 bases and J by 0 bases, with 11 bases between the two germline ends. This CDR3 has 17 amino acids. This CDR3 is CASSQDLVGATNEKLFF. The CDR3 DNA sequence: TGCGCCAGCAGCCAAGATTTAGTGGGGGCAACTAATGAAAAACTGTTTTTT.

The sample holds a few counts of this clonotype. The rearrangement uses TRBV12-3 or TRBV12-4 and TRBJ2-7; a possible D gene is TRBD1 (5 bases). V was cut by 3 bases and J by 2 bases, with 11 bases left in between. The CDR3 consists of 14 residues. The CDR3 DNA sequence: TGTGCCAGCAGTTTTACAGGCTCGGCCTACGAGCAGTACTTC. It is translated as CASSFTGSAYEQYF.

This clonotype was seen a few times. The chain carries TRBV3-1 and TRBJ2-2, with D possibly matching TRBD1 (6 bases). Between the trimmed V and J ends, which lost 5 bases and 6 bases, there was a span of 10 bases. Germline values: CDR1 LGHDT, CDR2 YNNKEL (reference sequence). The CDR3 has 13 amino acids. CDR3 in amino acids: CASSSYRAGELFF. The CDR3 DNA reads as TGTGCCAGCAGCTCATACAGGGCCGGGGAGCTGTTTTTT.

Notes on this clonotype: It may be a read error: a sequence one base away is much more abundant. A read error is likely, as this CDR3 ends without the conserved phenylalanine or tryptophan. This chain uses TRBV12-3 or TRBV12-4 with TRBJ1-4, with 9 nucleotides matching TRBD1. This CDR3 contains 16 residues. Trimming took 5 bases from V and 6 from J; bases not matched to a gene: 10. DNA for the CDR3: TGTGCCAGCAGTCGCCTTTCCACAGGGGGCGATGAAAAACTGTTTATT. Protein sequence: CASSRLSTGGDEKLFI.

At least ten counts were recorded for this clonotype. The chain is built from TRBV28 and TRBJ1-2, with a possible D match to TRBD1 (6 bases). Germline loops: CDR1 MDHEN, CDR2 SYDVKM. V lost 6 bases and J 4 bases, leaving 21 bases between the germline ends. CDR3 length: 16 residues. The CDR3 DNA follows: TGTGCCAGCAGCCTGTCCCCCAGGGGAGGGGGCTATGGCTACACCTTC. Amino acid sequence: CASSLSPRGGGYGYTF.

The rearrangement links TRBV7-9 to TRBJ1-4, with unresolved D. V dropped 6 bases and J dropped 5 bases, with 4 bases sitting between them. The CDR3 has 11 residues. CDR1 is SEHNR and CDR2 is FQNEAQ in the germline V gene (reference sequence). The CDR3: CASRKNEKLFF. DNA for the CDR3: TGTGCCAGCAGAAAAAATGAAAAACTGTTTTTT.

The V call is TRBV28, the J call TRBJ2-7; D may match TRBD1 or TRBD2 (6 bases each). The CDR3 spans 13 residues. Germline V gene lookup returns CDR1 MDHEN and CDR2 SYDVKM. V lost 7 bases, J lost 5 bases, and 15 bases lay in between. CDR3 DNA: TGTGCCAGCAACCAATTGGGGGGCCACGAGCAGTACTTC. Translation gives CASNQLGGHEQYF.

This clonotype was seen more than once but under ten times. The rearrangement joins TRBV12-3 or TRBV12-4 to TRBJ2-7; D is undetermined. This CDR3 comprises 12 residues. Trimming pared 0 bases from V and 6 bases from J, leaving 6 bases between. The CDR3 region is CASSLALSEQYF. For the CDR3, the DNA is TGTGCCAGCAGTTTAGCGCTTAGCGAGCAGTACTTC.

This clonotype has ten or more counts. This chain uses TRBV28 with TRBJ2-7, with a possible D match to TRBD2 (6 bases). The ends were cut back, 5 bases at V and 2 bases at J, with 19 bases in the middle. The germline V gene encodes CDR1 MDHEN and CDR2 SYDVKM. The CDR3 consists of 16 residues. The CDR3 bases are TGTGCCAGCAGTCCGCATGGGGCGGGAAGTGCCTACGAGCAGTACTTC. As protein: CASSPHGAGSAYEQYF.

Turning to this clonotype: It may be a read error: a sequence one base away is much more abundant. This chain joins TRBV2 and TRBJ2-3, with TRBD1 matching 7 bases. Germline V lookup: CDR1 SNHLY, CDR2 FYNNEI. The CDR3 loop spans 13 amino acids. CDR3 sequence reads: CASSGAGTDTRYF. The CDR3, as DNA: TGTGCCAGCAGCGGAGCCGGGACAGATACGCGGTATTTT. The full variable domain, with the rest looked up from reference TRBV2 and TRBJ2-3, is EPEVTQTPSHQVTQMGQEVILRCVPISNHLYFYWYRQILGQKVEFLVSFYNNEISEKSEIFDDQFSVERPDGSNFTLKIRSTKLEDSAMYFCASSGAGTDTRYFGPGTRLTVL.

In this sample, this clonotype turned up many times. This chain links TRBV6-2 or TRBV6-3 with TRBJ2-6; TRBD2 might be the D (6 bases). This CDR3 is 13 amino acids long. Germline values: CDR1 MNHEY, CDR2 SVGEGT. The germline V and J ends were trimmed by 10 bases and 3 bases, with 10 bases remaining between them. CDR3 amino acids: CAIGGFGANVLTF. The CDR3 DNA reads as TGTGCCATTGGGGGGTTTGGGGCCAACGTCCTGACTTTC.

The V and J genes are TRBV12-3 or TRBV12-4 and TRBJ2-7; 7 bases are a match to TRBD2. J lost 2 bases, V lost 7 bases, and 11 bases had no gene match. The CDR3 contains 15 residues. This CDR3 is CASTTTGGEAYEQYF. The CDR3 nucleotides read TGTGCCAGCACAACGACGGGGGGTGAGGCCTACGAGCAGTACTTC.

This clonotype was counted only a few times. The chain has TRBV20-1 and TRBJ2-5; possibly TRBD2 for D (6 bases). The germline gives CDR1 DFQATT, CDR2 SNEGSKA (reference sequence). V was trimmed by 3 bases and J by 7 bases, leaving 18 bases between them. The CDR3 consists of 14 residues. The chain's CDR3 is CSASGSGISGTQYF. DNA for the CDR3: TGCAGTGCTAGCGGTAGCGGCATCTCGGGGACCCAGTACTTC.

This clonotype was seen many times. The chain uses TRBV28 and TRBJ2-3; 14 bases agree with TRBD2. The J segment lost 0 bases and the V segment lost 4 bases, leaving 3 bases of the junction unmatched. CDR3 length: 17 residues. Germline values: CDR1 MDHEN, CDR2 SYDVKM. CDR3: CASSSGLAGVSTDTQYF. As DNA, the CDR3 is TGTGCCAGCAGTTCGGGACTAGCGGGAGTTAGCACAGATACGCAGTATTTT. The full variable domain, rest sourced from reference TRBV28 and TRBJ2-3, is DVKVTQSSRYLVKRTGEKVFLECVQDMDHENMFWYRQDPGLGLRLIYFSYDVKMKEKGDIPEGYSVSREKKERFSLILESASTNQTSMYLCASSSGLAGVSTDTQYFGPGTRLTVL.

This clonotype has a count of ten or more. The genes are TRBV27 and TRBJ1-6; the match to TRBD1 covers 7 bases. V gave up 6 bases and J gave up 11 bases; unmatched junction bases: 13. The CDR3 is made up of 15 amino acids. Germline V gene sequence: CDR1 MNHEY, CDR2 SMNVEV (reference sequence). The CDR3 here is CASRPGGPRVPPLHF. The CDR3 bases are TGTGCCAGCAGGCCAGGGGGGCCCCGGGTGCCACCCCTCCACTTT.

This clonotype was seen ten or more times. The V gene is TRBV7-6, the J gene TRBJ2-3, with unresolved D. CDR3 length: 13 residues. Germline-derived CDR1 and CDR2 are SGHVS and FNYEAQ. V was shortened by 1 base and J by 4 bases, with 6 bases between the two germline ends. The CDR3 here is CASSLEAADTQYF. The CDR3 DNA is TGTGCCAGCAGCTTAGAGGCGGCAGATACGCAGTATTTT.

This clonotype occurred many times. The V call is TRBV20-1, the J call TRBJ2-7, with TRBD1 matching over 10 bases. CDR1 is DFQATT, CDR2 SNEGSKA, per germline (reference sequence). This CDR3 is 15 amino acids long. J was trimmed by 3 bases and V by 5 bases; bases with no gene match: 10. CDR3 sequence: CSAAAGTGDYYEQYF. CDR3 sequence (DNA): TGCAGTGCTGCCGCCGGGACAGGGGATTACTACGAGCAGTACTTC.

This chain uses TRBV30 with TRBJ1-1; D is ambiguous. The CDR3 sequence is 14 residues long. The ends were cut back, 0 bases at V and 0 bases at J, with 8 bases in the middle. Germline V CDR1 and CDR2: GTSNPN, SVGIG (reference sequence). CDR3 nucleotides: TGTGCCTGGAGTGTTGGCAGCCTGAACACTGAAGCTTTCTTT. This encodes CAWSVGSLNTEAFF.

There are a few counts of this clonotype. V usage is TRBV19 and J usage is TRBJ2-3, with TRBD1 matching over 9 bases. The germline gives CDR1 LNHDA, CDR2 SQIVND (reference sequence). V trimming: 6 bases; J trimming: 5 bases; junction bases outside the gene matches: 12. The CDR3 covers 16 residues. The CDR3 here is CASRTGTGPLGDTQYF. CDR3 bases: TGTGCCAGTAGGACCGGGACAGGGCCTCTCGGAGATACGCAGTATTTT.